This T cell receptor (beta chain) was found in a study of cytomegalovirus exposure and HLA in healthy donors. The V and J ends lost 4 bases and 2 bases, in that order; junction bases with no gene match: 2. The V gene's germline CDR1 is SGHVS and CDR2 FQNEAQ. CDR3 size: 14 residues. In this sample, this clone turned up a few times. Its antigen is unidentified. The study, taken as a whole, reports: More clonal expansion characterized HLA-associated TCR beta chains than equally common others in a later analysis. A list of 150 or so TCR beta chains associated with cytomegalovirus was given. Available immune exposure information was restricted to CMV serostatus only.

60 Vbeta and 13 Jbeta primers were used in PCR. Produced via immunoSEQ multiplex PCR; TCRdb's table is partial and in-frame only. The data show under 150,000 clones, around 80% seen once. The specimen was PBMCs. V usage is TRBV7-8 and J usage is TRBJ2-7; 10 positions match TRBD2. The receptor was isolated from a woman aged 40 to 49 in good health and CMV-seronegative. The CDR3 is CASSSSGGPYEQYF. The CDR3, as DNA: TGTGCCAGCAGCTCTAGCGGGGGTCCCTACGAGCAGTACTTC.